Listed below are T cell receptor beta chains from one sample, sequenced in a study of shared clonotypes between healthy human individuals. Data came from immunoSEQ multiplex PCR; TCRdb stores just in-frame clones and leaves some out. Here the sample spans about 2.4 million clones, 90% to 95% being singletons. Sequenced: naive CD4+ T cells from PBMCs. Every receptor here comes from a young man in good health. Some clones in this sample may be carry-over from other donors' samples. Both conserved end residues are part of each CDR3. The D gene is left open where the match is weak. Rows give clone size only sometimes, using once, few, many, or a class for an expanded clone.

v_call	clone_size	j_call	d_call	cdr3_aa	cdr3_nt
TRBV30	NA	TRBJ1-3	NA	CAWSPLPYSGNTIYF	TGTGCCTGGAGTCCCCTTCCCTACTCTGGAAACACCATATATTTT
TRBV7-3	NA	TRBJ2-5	NA	CASSSTMQETQYF	TGTGCCAGCAGCTCGACGATGCAAGAGACCCAGTACTTC
TRBV2	NA	TRBJ1-4	TRBD1	CASSQQGREKLFF	TGTGCCAGCAGTCAACAGGGGCGTGAAAAACTGTTTTTT
TRBV18	NA	TRBJ1-4	NA	CASSPASSVGELFF	TGTGCCAGCTCACCGGCCTCTAGTGTTGGGGAACTGTTTTTT
TRBV5-8	NA	TRBJ1-2	NA	CASSLEHVRGKYGYTF	TGTGCCAGCAGCTTGGAGCACGTCAGGGGTAAATATGGCTACACCTTC
TRBV2	NA	TRBJ2-6	TRBD1	CASKSQGAGVPSGANVLTF	TGTGCCAGCAAAAGTCAGGGGGCAGGGGTCCCGTCTGGGGCCAACGTCCTGACTTTC
TRBV19	NA	TRBJ2-4	NA	CASSFDRVLGSKNIQYF	TGTGCCAGTAGTTTCGACCGGGTCTTGGGATCCAAAAACATTCAGTACTTC
TRBV9	NA	TRBJ2-4	NA	CASSVDGQPQNIQYF	TGTGCCAGCAGCGTAGACGGACAGCCCCAAAACATTCAGTACTTC
TRBV2	NA	TRBJ2-6	NA	CASEGRGGANVLTF	TGTGCCAGCGAGGGGCGGGGTGGGGCCAACGTCCTGACTTTC
TRBV28	NA	TRBJ1-2	TRBD1	CASRPEDRGRYGYTF	TGTGCCAGCAGACCAGAAGACAGGGGAAGGTATGGCTACACCTTC
TRBV2	NA	TRBJ2-2	NA	CASMGGRNTGELFF	TGTGCCAGCATGGGGGGACGGAACACCGGGGAGCTGTTTTTT
TRBV18	NA	TRBJ1-4	NA	CASSPLRDGKEKLFF	TGTGCCAGCTCACCACTCAGGGATGGAAAGGAAAAACTGTTTTTT
TRBV11-3	NA	TRBJ1-4	NA	CASSYNSWDEKLFF	TGTGCCAGCAGCTACAACTCCTGGGATGAAAAACTGTTTTTT
TRBV4-2	NA	TRBJ1-4	NA	CASSPGTAATNEKLFF	TGTGCCAGCAGCCCAGGGACCGCCGCAACTAATGAAAAACTGTTTTTT
TRBV7-9	NA	TRBJ1-4	TRBD1	CASSFQTATGRNEKLFF	TGTGCCAGCAGCTTCCAGACCGCGACAGGGCGAAATGAAAAACTGTTTTTT
TRBV7-6	NA	TRBJ2-1	NA	CASSLFPGPGQNEQFF	TGTGCCAGCAGCTTATTTCCCGGGCCAGGGCAAAATGAGCAGTTCTTC
TRBV28	NA	TRBJ1-2	TRBD1	CASSFIVTGGAGYGYTF	TGTGCCAGCAGTTTTATTGTGACAGGGGGCGCAGGCTATGGCTACACCTTC
TRBV19	NA	TRBJ2-7	NA	CASSGAGTYEQYF	TGTGCCAGTAGTGGGGCAGGGACCTACGAGCAGTACTTC
TRBV6-1	NA	TRBJ2-3	NA	CASSERQLQRTSTDTQYF	TGTGCCAGCAGTGAACGACAGCTCCAGCGGACTAGCACAGATACGCAGTATTTT
TRBV7-2	NA	TRBJ2-7	TRBD1	CASSLAGQLYEQYF	TGTGCCAGCAGCTTAGCGGGACAGTTGTACGAGCAGTACTTC
TRBV7-3	NA	TRBJ2-1	TRBD2	CASSPTSGHYNEQFF	TGTGCCAGCAGCCCAACTAGCGGCCACTACAATGAGCAGTTCTTC
TRBV4-3	NA	TRBJ2-6	NA	CASSQDLNSGANVLTF	TGCGCCAGCAGCCAAGATCTTAACTCTGGGGCCAACGTCCTGACTTTC
TRBV5-4	NA	TRBJ1-2	TRBD1	CASSLDRAYGYTF	TGTGCCAGCAGCTTAGACAGGGCCTATGGCTACACCTTC
TRBV19	NA	TRBJ1-4	NA	CASSILGATNEKLFF	TGTGCCAGTAGTATATTGGGCGCAACTAATGAAAAACTGTTTTTT
TRBV5-1	NA	TRBJ1-2	TRBD1	CASRISGGGSGYTF	TGCGCCAGCAGAATTTCAGGGGGCGGATCCGGCTACACCTTC
TRBV19	NA	TRBJ2-5	NA	CASSPRGGLAGGWETQYF	TGTGCCAGTAGTCCACGTGGGGGGTTAGCCGGAGGCTGGGAGACCCAGTACTTC
TRBV7-2	few	TRBJ2-5	TRBD1	CASSWTGGPKETQYF	TGTGCCAGCAGCTGGACAGGGGGCCCGAAAGAGACCCAGTACTTC
TRBV6-5	NA	TRBJ2-7	NA	CASSYSIPGTSYEQYF	TGTGCCAGCAGTTACTCGATTCCGGGGACGAGCTACGAGCAGTACTTC
TRBV5-4	NA	TRBJ2-7	NA	CASSLDGPIYEQYF	TGTGCCAGCAGCTTGGATGGACCGATCTACGAGCAGTACTTC
TRBV9	NA	TRBJ2-2	NA	CASSYRDGNTGELFF	TGTGCCAGCAGCTACCGGGACGGGAACACCGGGGAGCTGTTTTTT
TRBV5-4	NA	TRBJ2-7	TRBD2	CASSPGGLAGPSEQYF	TGTGCCAGCAGCCCCGGTGGACTAGCGGGGCCGTCCGAGCAGTACTTC
TRBV7-2	NA	TRBJ2-2	NA	CASSHTSPDGELFF	TGTGCCAGCAGTCATACTAGCCCCGACGGGGAGCTGTTTTTT
TRBV27	NA	TRBJ2-7	TRBD2	CATTKTSGSSYEQYF	TGTGCCACCACCAAGACTAGCGGAAGCTCCTACGAGCAGTACTTC
TRBV6-4	once	TRBJ2-1	TRBD2	CASSPGGTMGGQFF	TGTGCCAGCAGTCCCGGGGGGACTATGGGGGGTCAGTTCTTC
TRBV15	once	TRBJ2-2	NA	CATSRAWGHSRNTGELFF	TGTGCCACCAGCAGAGCTTGGGGACATTCCCGAAACACCGGGGAGCTGTTTTTT
TRBV2	NA	TRBJ2-1	NA	CASSVYPQGEQFF	TGTGCCAGCAGTGTCTACCCTCAGGGTGAGCAGTTCTTC
TRBV10-1	once	TRBJ2-5	NA	CASTWETQYF	TGCGCCAGCACCTGGGAGACCCAGTACTTC
TRBV28	NA	TRBJ2-1	NA	CASRTPVVPNEQFF	TGTGCCAGCAGGACGCCCGTAGTCCCCAATGAGCAGTTCTTC
TRBV2	NA	TRBJ1-5	TRBD1	CASSLRGQGSGQPQHF	TGTGCCAGCAGTTTGCGGGGACAGGGTTCGGGTCAGCCCCAGCATTTT